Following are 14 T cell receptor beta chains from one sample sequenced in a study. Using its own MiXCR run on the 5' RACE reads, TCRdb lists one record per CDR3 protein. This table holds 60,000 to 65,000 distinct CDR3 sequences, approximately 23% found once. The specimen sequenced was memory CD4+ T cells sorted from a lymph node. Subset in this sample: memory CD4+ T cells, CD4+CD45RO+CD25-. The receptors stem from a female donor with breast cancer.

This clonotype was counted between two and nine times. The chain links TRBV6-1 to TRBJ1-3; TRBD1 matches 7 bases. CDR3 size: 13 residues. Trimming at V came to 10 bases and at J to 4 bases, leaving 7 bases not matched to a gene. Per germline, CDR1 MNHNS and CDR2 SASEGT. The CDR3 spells CAISRGPGNTIYF. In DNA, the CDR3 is TGTGCCATCTCGAGGGGGCCCGGAAACACCATATATTTT.

The CDR3 DNA is TGCAGTGCTAGGGTTCTAGCGGGAGAGGGGTCCACAGATACGCAGTATTTT. Amino acids: CSARVLAGEGSTDTQYF. This chain links TRBV20-1 with TRBJ2-3; 10 bases map to TRBD2. There are 17 residues in the CDR3. Germline assignment: CDR1 DFQATT and CDR2 SNEGSKA (reference sequence). The ends lost 3 bases at V and 2 bases at J; junction bases unmatched: 11.

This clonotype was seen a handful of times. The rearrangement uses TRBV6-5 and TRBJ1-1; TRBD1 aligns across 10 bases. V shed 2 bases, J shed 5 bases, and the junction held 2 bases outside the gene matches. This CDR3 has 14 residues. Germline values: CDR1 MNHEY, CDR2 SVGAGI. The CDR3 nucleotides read TGTGCCAGCAGTTACATGGACAGGGGGACTGAAGCTTTCTTT. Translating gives CASSYMDRGTEAFF.

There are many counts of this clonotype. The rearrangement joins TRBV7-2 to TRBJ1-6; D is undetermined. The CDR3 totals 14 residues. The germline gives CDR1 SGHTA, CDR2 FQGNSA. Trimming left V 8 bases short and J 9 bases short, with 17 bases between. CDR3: CASRPEAKSSPLHF. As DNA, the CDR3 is TGTGCCAGCCGCCCGGAGGCGAAGTCTTCACCCCTCCACTTT. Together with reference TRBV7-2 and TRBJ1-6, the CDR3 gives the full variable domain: GAGVSQSPSNKVTEKGKDVELRCDPISGHTALYWYRQSLGQGLEFLIYFQGNSAPDKSGLPSDRFSAERTGGSVSTLTIQRTQQEDSAVYLCASRPEAKSSPLHFGNGTRLTVT.

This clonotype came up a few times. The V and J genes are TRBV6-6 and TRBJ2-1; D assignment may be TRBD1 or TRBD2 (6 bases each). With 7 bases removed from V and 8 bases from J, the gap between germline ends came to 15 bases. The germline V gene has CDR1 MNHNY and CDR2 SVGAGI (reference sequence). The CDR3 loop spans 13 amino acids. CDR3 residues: CASIRGRWDEQFF. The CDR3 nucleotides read TGTGCCAGCATTCGGGGGCGTTGGGATGAGCAGTTCTTC.

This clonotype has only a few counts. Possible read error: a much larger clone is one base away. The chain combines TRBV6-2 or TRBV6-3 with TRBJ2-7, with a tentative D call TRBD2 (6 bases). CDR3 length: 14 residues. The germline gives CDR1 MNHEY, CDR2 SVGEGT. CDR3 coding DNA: TGTGCCAGCATTAGGAGCGGGCCTCTGTACGAGCAGTGCTTC. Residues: CASIRSGPLYEQCF.

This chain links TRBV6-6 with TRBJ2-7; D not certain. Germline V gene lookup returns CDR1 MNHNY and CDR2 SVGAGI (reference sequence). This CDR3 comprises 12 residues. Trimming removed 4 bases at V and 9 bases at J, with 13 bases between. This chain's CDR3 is CASSSRFGAQYF. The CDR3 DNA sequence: TGTGCCAGCAGTTCCCGTTTTGGCGCGCAGTACTTC.

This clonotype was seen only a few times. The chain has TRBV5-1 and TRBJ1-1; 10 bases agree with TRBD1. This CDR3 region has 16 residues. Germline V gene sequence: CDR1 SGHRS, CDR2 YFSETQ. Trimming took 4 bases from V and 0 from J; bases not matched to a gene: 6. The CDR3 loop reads CASSLGQGRLNTEAFF. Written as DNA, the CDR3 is TGCGCCAGCAGCCTGGGACAGGGGCGGTTGAACACTGAAGCTTTCTTT.

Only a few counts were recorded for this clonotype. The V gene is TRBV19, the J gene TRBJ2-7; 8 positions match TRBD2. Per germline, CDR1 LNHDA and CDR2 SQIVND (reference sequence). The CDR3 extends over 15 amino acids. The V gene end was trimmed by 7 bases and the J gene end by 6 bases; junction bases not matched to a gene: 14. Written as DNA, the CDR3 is TGTGCCAGTACCCTACAAAGCGGGAGTATGACCGAGCAGTACTTC. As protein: CASTLQSGSMTEQYF.

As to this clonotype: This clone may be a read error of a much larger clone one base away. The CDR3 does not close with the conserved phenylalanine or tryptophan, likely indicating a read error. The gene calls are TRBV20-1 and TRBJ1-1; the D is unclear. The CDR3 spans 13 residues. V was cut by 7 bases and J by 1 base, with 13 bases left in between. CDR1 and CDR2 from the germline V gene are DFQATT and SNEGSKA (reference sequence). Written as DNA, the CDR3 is TGCAGTGTTCCGGACGGAGAGAACACTGAAGCTTTCTCT. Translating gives CSVPDGENTEAFS.

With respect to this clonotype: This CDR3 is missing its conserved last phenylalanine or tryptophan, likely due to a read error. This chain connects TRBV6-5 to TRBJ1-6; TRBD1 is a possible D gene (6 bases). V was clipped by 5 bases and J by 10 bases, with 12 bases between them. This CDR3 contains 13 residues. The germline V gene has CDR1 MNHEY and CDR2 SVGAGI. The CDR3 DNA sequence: TGTGCCAGCAGTGAAACAGGGTCCTCACCCCTCCACTCT. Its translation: CASSETGSSPLHS.

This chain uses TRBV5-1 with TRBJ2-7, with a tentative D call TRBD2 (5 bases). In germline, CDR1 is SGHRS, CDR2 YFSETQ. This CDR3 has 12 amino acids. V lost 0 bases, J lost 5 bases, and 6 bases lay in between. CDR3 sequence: CASSLAGNEQYF. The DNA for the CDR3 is TGCGCCAGCAGCTTGGCCGGGAACGAGCAGTACTTC.

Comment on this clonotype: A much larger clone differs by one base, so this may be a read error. The CDR3 here is CAGSRLAGDNEQFF. Written as DNA, the CDR3 is TGTGCCGGCAGCCGACTAGCGGGAGACAATGAGCAGTTCTTC. V usage is TRBV7-9 and J usage is TRBJ2-1; 12 bases map to TRBD2. The germline gives CDR1 SEHNR, CDR2 FQNEAQ (reference sequence). This CDR3 has 14 amino acids.

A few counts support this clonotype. In DNA form, the CDR3 reads TGTGCCAGCAGCATCTCCGGGACGGCCCAAGAGACCCAGTACTTC. It encodes CASSISGTAQETQYF. This chain links TRBV7-2 with TRBJ2-5; tentatively, D is TRBD1 or TRBD2 (5 bases each). V was trimmed by 5 bases and J by 1 base, leaving 14 bases between them. Germline V gives CDR1 SGHTA, CDR2 FQGNSA. The CDR3 spans 15 residues.